The 20 T cell receptor beta chains below come from one sample, sequenced in a study of T cell changes during pregnancy in multiple sclerosis. TCRdb's table, derived via immunoSEQ multiplex PCR, lists solely in-frame clones and lacks some. This table holds tens of thousands of clones, 75% to 95% found once. Material: CD4+ T cells from peripheral blood mononuclear cells, obtained after pregnancy. These receptors came from a female donor in good health, enrolled as a control in a pregnancy study.

The rearrangement links TRBV6-1 to TRBJ2-5; possible D gene TRBD2, 6 bases. The ends were cut back, 4 bases at V and 3 bases at J, with 12 bases in the middle. The CDR3 sequence is 14 residues long. Per germline, CDR1 MNHNS and CDR2 SASEGT. The CDR3 loop is CASSVGGGEETQYF. Here the CDR3 DNA reads TGTGCCAGCAGTGTGGGGGGTGGAGAAGAGACCCAGTACTTC.

This chain connects TRBV10-2 to TRBJ2-1; D ambiguous. CDR1 and CDR2 from the germline V gene are WSHSY and SAAADI. V shed 8 bases and J shed 5 bases, with 13 bases lying between them. This CDR3 region has 13 residues. The CDR3 is CASAPLLHNEQFF. The CDR3, as DNA: TGCGCCAGCGCCCCCCTACTTCACAATGAGCAGTTCTTC.

The chain is built from TRBV29-1 and TRBJ2-1, with TRBD2 matching over 9 bases. V was clipped by 5 bases and J by 8 bases; unmatched bases: 7. The V gene's germline CDR1 is SQVTM and CDR2 ANQGSEA. The CDR3 is made up of 13 amino acids. CDR3 sequence: CSVQGGRDYEQFF. In DNA, the CDR3 is TGCAGCGTTCAAGGCGGGAGGGATTATGAGCAGTTCTTC.

This CDR3 reads CASSLPGGSSYGYTF. The CDR3 DNA is TGTGCCAGCAGTTTGCCAGGGGGCTCTAGCTATGGCTACACCTTC. This chain joins TRBV28 and TRBJ1-2; TRBD1 aligns across 8 bases. Trimming removed 3 bases from V and 4 bases from J; junction bases left unmatched: 7. The CDR3 length is 15 residues. Germline V CDR1 and CDR2: MDHEN, SYDVKM.

This rearrangement joins TRBV19 to TRBJ1-1, with D possibly being TRBD1 (5 bases). CDR3 length equals 13 residues. CDR1 LNHDA and CDR2 SQIVND come from the germline V gene (reference sequence). V lost 10 bases and J lost 5, with 17 bases in between. The CDR3: CATRQGGETEAFF. The DNA of the CDR3 is TGTGCCACAAGGCAGGGCGGGGAGACTGAAGCTTTCTTT.

This clone was detected only once. The chain uses TRBV15 and TRBJ2-1; 7 bases map to TRBD2. The CDR3 covers 15 residues. CDR1 and CDR2 (germline): LNHNV, YYDKDF (reference sequence). V trimming: 2 bases; J trimming: 5 bases; junction bases outside the gene matches: 6. The CDR3 DNA reads as TGTGCCACCAGCAGACAAGCGGGATCCCACAATGAGCAGTTCTTC. Translating it yields CATSRQAGSHNEQFF.

This clone came up once. The V and J genes are TRBV18 and TRBJ2-1; TRBD2 is a possible D gene (5 bases). Trimming pared 4 bases from V and 4 bases from J, leaving 8 bases between. CDR1 and CDR2 (germline): KGHSH, LQKENI. The CDR3 is 13 amino acids. As DNA, the CDR3 is TGTGCCAGCTCACAGGACTTTTACAATGAGCAGTTCTTC. It encodes CASSQDFYNEQFF.

The chain combines TRBV14 with TRBJ2-5, with TRBD1 identical over 10 bases. The junction had 9 bases not matched to a gene; V was cut back by 1 base and J by 4 bases. Germline V CDR1 and CDR2: SGHDN, FVKESK. The CDR3 length is 17 residues. The DNA of the CDR3 is TGTGCCAGCAGCCAAGGACTAGGGACAGGGGTGGGAGAGACCCAGTACTTC. As protein: CASSQGLGTGVGETQYF.

CDR3 sequence: CASSIYTSGANVLTF. DNA for the CDR3: TGTGCCAGTAGTATATATACATCTGGGGCCAACGTCCTGACTTTC. This chain joins TRBV19 and TRBJ2-6; D is uncertain. CDR3 length equals 15 residues. CDR1 is LNHDA, CDR2 SQIVND, per germline (reference sequence). The V end was cut by 2 bases, the J end by 1 base, with 6 bases between.

Worth noting for this clone: The junction departs from the called germline gene at one end, perhaps through a read error. The chain has TRBV7-7 and TRBJ2-3; D is possibly TRBD2 (6 bases). Germline loops: CDR1 SSHAT, CDR2 FNYEAQ (reference sequence). This CDR3 contains 17 residues. CDR3 DNA sequence: TGTGCTAGCAGCTTATTCCCTTTGGGGACTAGCACAGATACGCAGTATTTT. Protein: CASSLFPLGTSTDTQYF. The whole variable domain, filled in from reference TRBV7-7 and TRBJ2-3, reads GAGVSQSPRYKVTKRGQDVTLRCDPISSHATLYWYQQALGQGPEFLTYFNYEAQPDKSGLPSDRFSAERPEGSISTLTIQRTEQRDSAMYRCASSLFPLGTSTDTQYFGPGTRLTVL.

J is TRBJ1-2 and V is TRBV5-5; 7 nucleotides match TRBD1. Trimming removed 4 bases from V and 8 bases from J; junction bases left unmatched: 5. This CDR3 is built from 12 residues. Germline loops: CDR1 SGHKS, CDR2 YYEKEE (reference sequence). Here the CDR3 DNA reads TGTGCCAGCAGCCCGGGACAGAAAGGCTACACCTTC. This gives the protein CASSPGQKGYTF.

The chain is built from TRBV28 and TRBJ1-1, with TRBD1 matching over 10 bases. Germline CDR1 reads MDHEN; CDR2 reads SYDVKM. The J segment lost 8 bases and the V segment lost 7 bases, leaving 7 bases of the junction unmatched. The CDR3 has 13 residues. Here the CDR3 reads CASTPTGGAEAFF. For the CDR3, the DNA is TGTGCCAGCACCCCGACAGGGGGCGCAGAAGCTTTCTTT. The variable domain in full, completed from reference TRBV28 and TRBJ1-1, reads DVKVTQSSRYLVKRTGEKVFLECVQDMDHENMFWYRQDPGLGLRLIYFSYDVKMKEKGDIPEGYSVSREKKERFSLILESASTNQTSMYLCASTPTGGAEAFFGQGTRLTVV.

This rearrangement joins TRBV6-5 to TRBJ2-7; 8 positions match TRBD1. V lost 5 bases and J lost 2; bases outside the gene matches: 5. From germline, CDR1 is MNHEY and CDR2 SVGAGI. The CDR3 covers 14 residues. The CDR3 nucleotides read TGTGCCAGCAGTCGGACAGGGACAGCCTACGAGCAGTACTTC. This translates into CASSRTGTAYEQYF.

V gene TRBV4-2 combines with J gene TRBJ1-1, with D possibly being TRBD1 (6 bases). The CDR3 contains 14 residues. Germline V gene lookup returns CDR1 LGHNA and CDR2 YNFKEQ. Trimming removed 4 bases from V and 4 bases from J, with 13 bases in between. DNA for the CDR3: TGTGCCAGCAGCCTACCCAGGGGCCCCACTGAAGCTTTCTTT. Its protein product is CASSLPRGPTEAFF.

This clone appeared once. In DNA, the CDR3 is TGCGCCAGCAGGATACAGAACAACAATGAGCAGTTCTTC. Translated, it gives CASRIQNNNEQFF. V gene TRBV5-1 combines with J gene TRBJ2-1, with D unclear. V was cut by 5 bases and J by 5 bases, with 11 bases left in between. Germline assignment: CDR1 SGHRS and CDR2 YFSETQ. The CDR3 is 13 amino acids.

The chain links TRBV2 to TRBJ2-5, with a weak D call TRBD2 (7 bases). V was cut by 9 bases and J by 0 bases, with 17 bases left in between. The CDR3 extends over 15 amino acids. Looked up from germline, CDR1 is SNHLY and CDR2 is FYNNEI. Here the CDR3 reads CASGRGDINQETQYF. DNA for the CDR3: TGTGCCAGTGGACGGGGGGACATAAACCAAGAGACCCAGTACTTC.

The genes are TRBV6-5 and TRBJ2-5; tentative D call: TRBD1 (6 bases). This CDR3 has 13 residues. V lost 6 bases and J lost 3, with 11 bases in between. Germline CDR1 MNHEY, CDR2 SVGAGI. Here the CDR3 DNA reads TGTGCCAGCAGATTGGGGGCGGAAGAGACCCAGTACTTC. Its protein product is CASRLGAEETQYF.

This clone was seen once. This chain uses TRBV6-5 with TRBJ2-3, with 11 positions matching TRBD1. V gave up 0 bases and J gave up 3 bases; unmatched junction bases: 2. The CDR3 is 16 residues long. From germline, CDR1 is MNHEY and CDR2 SVGAGI. As DNA, the CDR3 is TGTGCCAGCAGTTACTCCGGACAGGGGGCAACAGATACGCAGTATTTT. It codes for CASSYSGQGATDTQYF.

V gene TRBV14 combines with J gene TRBJ2-7, with a possible D match to TRBD1 (5 bases). Germline CDR1 is SGHDN and CDR2 is FVKESK. This CDR3 is 14 amino acids long. V lost 0 bases, J lost 3 bases, and 9 bases lay in between. The CDR3 coding sequence is TGTGCCAGCAGCCAAGAACAGGTATACTACGAGCAGTACTTC. It translates to CASSQEQVYYEQYF.

The V and J genes are TRBV18 and TRBJ2-5, with 7 bases fitting TRBD1. Trimming removed 4 bases from V and 1 base from J; junction bases left unmatched: 0. The CDR3 consists of 13 residues. Germline loops: CDR1 KGHSH, CDR2 LQKENI. This chain's CDR3 is CASSRDSQETQYF. The CDR3 DNA is TGTGCCAGCTCACGGGACAGCCAAGAGACCCAGTACTTC.